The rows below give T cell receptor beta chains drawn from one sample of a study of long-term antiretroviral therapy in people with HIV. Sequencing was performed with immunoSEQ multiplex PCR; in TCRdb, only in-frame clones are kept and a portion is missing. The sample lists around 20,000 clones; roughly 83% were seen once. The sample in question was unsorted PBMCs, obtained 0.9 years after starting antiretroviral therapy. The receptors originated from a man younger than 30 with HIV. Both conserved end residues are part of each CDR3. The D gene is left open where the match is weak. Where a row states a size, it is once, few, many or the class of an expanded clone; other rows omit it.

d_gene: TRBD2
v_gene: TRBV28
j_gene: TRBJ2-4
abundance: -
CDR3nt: TGTGCCAGCAGTCCGCCTAGCGGGGGGGGAAAAAACATTCAGTACTTC
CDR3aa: CASSPPSGGGKNIQYF

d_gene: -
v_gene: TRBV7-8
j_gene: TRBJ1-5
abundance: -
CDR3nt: TGTGCCAGCAGCTTAGACGAGGGGAGCAATCAGCCCCAGCATTTT
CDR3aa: CASSLDEGSNQPQHF

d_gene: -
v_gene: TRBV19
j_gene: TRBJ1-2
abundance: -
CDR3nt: TGTGCCAGTAGTATTGGGGGGTCTTCCAACTATGGCTACACCTTC
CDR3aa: CASSIGGSSNYGYTF

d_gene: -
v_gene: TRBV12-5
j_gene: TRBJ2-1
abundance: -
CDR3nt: TGTGCTAGTGGTTTGGCTACAGCGATCTACAATGAGCAGTTCTTC
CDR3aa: CASGLATAIYNEQFF

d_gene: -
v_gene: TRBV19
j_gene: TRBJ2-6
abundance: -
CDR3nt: TGTGCCAGTACCGCCAGGCAGGGGTCTGGGGCCAACGTCCTGACTTTC
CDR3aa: CASTARQGSGANVLTF

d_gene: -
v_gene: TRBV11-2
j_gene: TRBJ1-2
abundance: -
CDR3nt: TGTGCCAGCAGCTCCGGAAGGGGTAGCTATGGCTACACCTTC
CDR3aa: CASSSGRGSYGYTF

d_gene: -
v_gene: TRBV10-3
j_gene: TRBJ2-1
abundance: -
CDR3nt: TGTGCCATCAGCGCTTCCGGGACAAGCTATAGTAATGAGCAGTTCTTC
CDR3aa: CAISASGTSYSNEQFF

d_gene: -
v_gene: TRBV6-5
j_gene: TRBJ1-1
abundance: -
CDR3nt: TGTGCCAGCAGTCTGGGGCTGGGCACTGAAGCTTTCTTT
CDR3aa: CASSLGLGTEAFF

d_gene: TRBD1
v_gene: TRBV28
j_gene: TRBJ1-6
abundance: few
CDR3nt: TGTGCCAGCAGTTGGGGGGTAGGACAGGGGCTGAATTCACCCCTCCACTTT
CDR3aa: CASSWGVGQGLNSPLHF

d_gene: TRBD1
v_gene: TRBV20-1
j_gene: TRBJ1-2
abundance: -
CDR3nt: TGCAGTGCCAGGGGGCGAGGCTACACCTTC
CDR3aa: CSARGRGYTF

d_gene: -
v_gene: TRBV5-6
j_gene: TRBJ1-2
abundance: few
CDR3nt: TGTGCCAGCAGCTTGGCTCCACGCGAGGACGGCTACACCTTC
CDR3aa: CASSLAPREDGYTF

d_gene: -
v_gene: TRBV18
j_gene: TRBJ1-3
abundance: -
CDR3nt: TGTGCCAGCTCACCAGACCGTAACACCATATATTTT
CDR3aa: CASSPDRNTIYF

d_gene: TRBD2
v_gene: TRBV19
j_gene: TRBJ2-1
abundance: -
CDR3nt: TGTGCCATAGGAAGAGGTAGCGGGGGGGAGCAGTTCTTC
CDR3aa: CAIGRGSGGEQFF

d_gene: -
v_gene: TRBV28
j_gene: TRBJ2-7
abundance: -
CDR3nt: TGTGCCAGCAGTTCGATCTCCTACGAGCAGTACTTC
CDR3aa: CASSSISYEQYF

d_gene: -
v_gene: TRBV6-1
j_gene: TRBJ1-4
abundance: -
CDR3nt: TGTGCCAGCAGTCACCGGGACGCAAATAATGAAAAACTGTTTTTT
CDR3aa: CASSHRDANNEKLFF

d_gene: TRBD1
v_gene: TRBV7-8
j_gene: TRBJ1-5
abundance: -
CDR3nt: TGTGCCAGCAGCGACAGGGGGCGCAATCAGCCCCAGCATTTT
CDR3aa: CASSDRGRNQPQHF

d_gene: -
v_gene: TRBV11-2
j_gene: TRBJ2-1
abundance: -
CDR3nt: TGTGCCAGCAGCTTAAATGGCCTAAATGAGCAGTTCTTC
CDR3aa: CASSLNGLNEQFF

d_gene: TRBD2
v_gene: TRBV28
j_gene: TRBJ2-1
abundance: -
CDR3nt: TGTGCCAGCAGCCTTGGACTAGCGGCTTACAATGAGCAGTTCTTC
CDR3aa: CASSLGLAAYNEQFF

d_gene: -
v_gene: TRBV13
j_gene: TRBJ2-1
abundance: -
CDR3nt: TGTGCCAGCAGCCACGGACGGAATTACAATGAGCAGTTCTTC
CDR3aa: CASSHGRNYNEQFF

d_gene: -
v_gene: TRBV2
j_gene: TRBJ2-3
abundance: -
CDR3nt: TGTGCCAGCACCCCCCGGGACACCTCAGATACGCAGTATTTT
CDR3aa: CASTPRDTSDTQYF

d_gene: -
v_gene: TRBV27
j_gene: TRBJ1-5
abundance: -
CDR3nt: TGTGCCAGCTCCCAGGCCGGCTATAGCAATCAGCCCCAGCATTTT
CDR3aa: CASSQAGYSNQPQHF

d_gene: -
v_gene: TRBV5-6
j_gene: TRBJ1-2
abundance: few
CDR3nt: TGTGCCAGCAGCTTGGTGGGGGCGACTAACTATGGCTACACCTTC
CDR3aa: CASSLVGATNYGYTF

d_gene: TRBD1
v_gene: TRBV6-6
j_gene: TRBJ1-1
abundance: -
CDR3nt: TGTGCCAGCAGTCTACGACAGGGGGAAACTGAAGCTTTCTTT
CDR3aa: CASSLRQGETEAFF

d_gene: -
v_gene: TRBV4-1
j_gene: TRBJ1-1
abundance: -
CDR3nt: TGCGCCAGCAGCCAGAACACTGAAGCTTTCTTT
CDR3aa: CASSQNTEAFF

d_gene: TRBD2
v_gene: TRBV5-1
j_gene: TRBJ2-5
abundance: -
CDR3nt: TGCGCCAGCAGCCTCTGGACTAGCGGGGAAGAGACCCAGTACTTC
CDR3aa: CASSLWTSGEETQYF

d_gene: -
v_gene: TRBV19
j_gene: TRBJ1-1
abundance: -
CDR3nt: TGTGCCAGTAATCCTAATAGGAGGGGGGGCACTGAAGCTTTCTTT
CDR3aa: CASNPNRRGGTEAFF

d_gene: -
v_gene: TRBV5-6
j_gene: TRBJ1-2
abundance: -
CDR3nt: TGTGCCAGCAGCTTTAGGGACACACTTTTCTATGGCTACACCTTC
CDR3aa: CASSFRDTLFYGYTF

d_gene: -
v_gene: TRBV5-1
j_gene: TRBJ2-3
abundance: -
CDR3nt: TGCGCCAGCAGCTTGGCGGTTGCGCAAGATACGCAGTATTTT
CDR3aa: CASSLAVAQDTQYF

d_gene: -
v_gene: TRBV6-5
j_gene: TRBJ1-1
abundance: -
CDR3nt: TGTGCCAGCAGTTCCACACGGAACACTGAAGCTTTCTTT
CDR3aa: CASSSTRNTEAFF

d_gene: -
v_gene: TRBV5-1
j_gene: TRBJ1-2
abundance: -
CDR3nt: TGCGCCAGCAGCTCCGGGTTCCTCAGGGACTATGGCTACACCTTC
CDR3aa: CASSSGFLRDYGYTF

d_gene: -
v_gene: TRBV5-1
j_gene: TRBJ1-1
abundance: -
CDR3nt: TGCGCCAGCAGCTCCGACAGAGTCTACACTGAAGCTTTCTTT
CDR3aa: CASSSDRVYTEAFF

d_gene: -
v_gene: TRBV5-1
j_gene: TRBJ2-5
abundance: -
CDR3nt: TGCGCCAGCAGCTTGACCGGGACGTTAAAGCTAGAGACCCAGTACTTC
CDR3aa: CASSLTGTLKLETQYF

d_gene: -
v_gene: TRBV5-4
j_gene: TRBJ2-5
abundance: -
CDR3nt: TGTGCCAGCAGCTTGGAGGGTATCCAAGAGACCCAGTACTTC
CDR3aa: CASSLEGIQETQYF

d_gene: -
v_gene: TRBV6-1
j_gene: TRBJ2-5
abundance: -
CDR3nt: TGTGCCAGCAGAATGACAGTCAGCTTGGGAGAGACCCAGTACTTC
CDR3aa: CASRMTVSLGETQYF

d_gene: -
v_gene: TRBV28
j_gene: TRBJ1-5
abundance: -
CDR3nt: TGTGCCAGCAGTTTCACCAGGGGTCAGCCCCAGCATTTT
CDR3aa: CASSFTRGQPQHF

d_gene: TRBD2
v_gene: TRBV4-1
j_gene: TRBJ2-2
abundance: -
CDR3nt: TGCGCCAGCAGCCAAGTGATAGCGGGGGCCTGGGGCGGGGAGCTGTTTTTT
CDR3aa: CASSQVIAGAWGGELFF

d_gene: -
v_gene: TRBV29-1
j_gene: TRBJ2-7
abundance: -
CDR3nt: TGCAGCGTTCTGGACAAACGTCCCTACGAGCAGTACTTC
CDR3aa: CSVLDKRPYEQYF

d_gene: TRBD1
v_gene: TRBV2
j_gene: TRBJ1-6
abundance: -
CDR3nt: TGTGCCAGCAGTGAAGCGGGACAGGGGAATCTTCGGGGTTCACCCCTCCACTTT
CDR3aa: CASSEAGQGNLRGSPLHF

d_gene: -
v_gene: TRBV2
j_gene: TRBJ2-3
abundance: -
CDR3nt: TGTGCCAGCAGTGACGTGATAGGGATCACAGATACGCAGTATTTT
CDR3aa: CASSDVIGITDTQYF

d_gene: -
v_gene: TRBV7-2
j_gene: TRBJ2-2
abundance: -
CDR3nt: TGTGCCAGCAGCTTGTTGCGGAACACCGGGGAGCTGTTTTTT
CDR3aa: CASSLLRNTGELFF

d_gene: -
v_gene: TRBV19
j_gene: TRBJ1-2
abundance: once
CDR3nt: TGTGCCAGCCTCGGGACACCTTTCGATGGCTACACCTTC
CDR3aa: CASLGTPFDGYTF

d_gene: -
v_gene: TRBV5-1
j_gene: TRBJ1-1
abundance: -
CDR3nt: TGCGCCAGCAGCATTATGGTTAGCGGCACTGAAGCTTTCTTT
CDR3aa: CASSIMVSGTEAFF

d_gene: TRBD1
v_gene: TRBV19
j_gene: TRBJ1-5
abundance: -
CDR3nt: TGTGCCAGTAGTACGGACAGGGAGGGCAATCAGCCCCAGCATTTT
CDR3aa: CASSTDREGNQPQHF

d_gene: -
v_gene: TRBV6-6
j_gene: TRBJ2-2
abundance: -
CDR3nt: TGTGCCAGCATTAACTCCCCTTCTCCGATAACCGGGGAGCTGTTTTTT
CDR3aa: CASINSPSPITGELFF

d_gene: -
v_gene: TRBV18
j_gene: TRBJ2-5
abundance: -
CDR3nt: TGTGCCAGCTCACCAGGAACGGAGACCCAGTACTTC
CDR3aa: CASSPGTETQYF

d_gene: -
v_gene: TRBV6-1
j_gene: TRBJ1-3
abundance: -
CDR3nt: TGTGCCAGCAGTGCCCAAACGCTGTCTGGAAACACCATATATTTT
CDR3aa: CASSAQTLSGNTIYF

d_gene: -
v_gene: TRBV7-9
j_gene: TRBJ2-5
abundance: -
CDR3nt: TGTGCCAGCAGCCATCCACTGGGGCAAGAGACCCAGTACTTC
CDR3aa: CASSHPLGQETQYF

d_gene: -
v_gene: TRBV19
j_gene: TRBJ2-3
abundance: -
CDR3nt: TGTGCCAGTAGTATACTAGGGGGGGCCTCAGATACGCAGTATTTT
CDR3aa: CASSILGGASDTQYF

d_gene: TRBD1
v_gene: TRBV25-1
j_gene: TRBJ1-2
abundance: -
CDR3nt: TGTGCCAGCAGTGATCGGACAGGGGGCACTTATGGCTACACCTTC
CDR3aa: CASSDRTGGTYGYTF

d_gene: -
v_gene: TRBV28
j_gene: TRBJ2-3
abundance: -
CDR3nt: TGTGCCAGCAGCCAAGTTGGGGAGACAGATACGCAGTATTTT
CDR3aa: CASSQVGETDTQYF

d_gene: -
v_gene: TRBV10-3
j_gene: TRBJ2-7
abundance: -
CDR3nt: TGTGCCACCGGTGAGGGCGAGCAGTACTTC
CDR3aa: CATGEGEQYF

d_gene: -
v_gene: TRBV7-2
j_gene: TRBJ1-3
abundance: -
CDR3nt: TGTGCCAGCAGCTTGAGAAGATTGGGGGGTGGAAACACCATATATTTT
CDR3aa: CASSLRRLGGGNTIYF

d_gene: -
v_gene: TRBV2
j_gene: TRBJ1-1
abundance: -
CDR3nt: TGTGCAAGCGAGGGGAACACTGAAGCTTTCTTT
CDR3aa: CASEGNTEAFF